These 28 T cell receptor beta chains were sequenced from one sample in a study of T cell changes during pregnancy in multiple sclerosis (dated by TCRdb to the late 2010s). Receptors were amplified or captured by the immunoSEQ multiplex PCR assay. TCRdb re-hosts the immuneACCESS table, in-frame sequences only. Its copies lack some clones; in the studies checked, an unresolved V gene accounts for under half of them, and the cause for the rest is not known. This sample gives fewer than 130,000 clones in total; about 89% of them show up just once. The ten largest clonotypes hold about 3.2% of the sample. Source: peripheral blood, taken after pregnancy. The receptors were gathered from a female donor with multiple sclerosis, enrolled in a pregnancy study.

The genes are TRBV5-6 and TRBJ2-7, with 8 bases aligning to TRBD1. Germline values: CDR1 SGHDT, CDR2 YYEEEE. There are 13 residues in the CDR3. V was clipped by 3 bases and J by 5 bases; unmatched bases: 4. The CDR3 DNA sequence: TGTGCCAGCAGCTGGGGGACAGGACACGAGCAGTACTTC. Translating it yields CASSWGTGHEQYF.

J is TRBJ2-5 and V is TRBV2; TRBD1 matches at 8 bases. The CDR3 consists of 12 residues. The J segment lost 9 bases and the V segment lost 7 bases, leaving 7 bases of the junction unmatched. CDR1 is SNHLY, CDR2 FYNNEI, per germline. CDR3 amino acids: CASTGQGFAQYF. In DNA form, the CDR3 reads TGTGCCAGCACCGGACAGGGTTTTGCCCAGTACTTC.

This sequence joins TRBV18 and TRBJ2-2; TRBD2 might be the D (6 bases). V lost 2 bases and J 1 base, leaving 11 bases between the germline ends. CDR3 size: 16 residues. Germline-derived CDR1 and CDR2 are KGHSH and LQKENI. The chain's CDR3 is CASSPSRLENTGELFF. The CDR3 nucleotides read TGTGCCAGCTCACCAAGCAGACTAGAGAACACCGGGGAGCTGTTTTTT.

The chain links TRBV6-5 to TRBJ2-7; TRBD2 matches 12 bases. This CDR3 region has 15 residues. Per the germline V gene, CDR1 is MNHEY and CDR2 is SVGAGI. Trimming cost V 6 bases and J 2 bases; bases outside gene matches: 5. DNA for the CDR3: TGTGCCAGCAGCAGAACTAGCGGGGGGCCCTACGAGCAGTACTTC. It translates to CASSRTSGGPYEQYF.

The genes are TRBV11-3 and TRBJ2-5; TRBD1 agrees at 9 bases. CDR3 length equals 15 residues. The J segment lost 3 bases and the V segment lost 5 bases, leaving 7 bases of the junction unmatched. In germline, CDR1 is SGHNT, CDR2 YENEEA. The CDR3 sequence: CASSMGTGREETQYF. DNA for the CDR3: TGTGCCAGCAGCATGGGGACAGGGAGGGAAGAGACCCAGTACTTC.

The chain employs TRBV5-1 and TRBJ1-1, with a possible D match to TRBD1 (6 bases). V was cut by 0 bases and J by 4 bases, with 10 bases left in between. In germline, CDR1 is SGHRS, CDR2 YFSETQ. There are 14 residues in the CDR3. The CDR3 here is CASSLEAGVTEAFF. The DNA of the CDR3 is TGCGCCAGCAGCTTGGAGGCAGGGGTCACTGAAGCTTTCTTT. Full variable domain (remainder filled in from reference TRBV5-1 and TRBJ1-1): KAGVTQTPRYLIKTRGQQVTLSCSPISGHRSVSWYQQTPGQGLQFLFEYFSETQRNKGNFPGRFSGRQFSNSRSEMNVSTLELGDSALYLCASSLEAGVTEAFFGQGTRLTVV.

V gene TRBV20-1 combines with J gene TRBJ1-6, with D unresolved. The V end lost 3 bases, the J end lost 8 bases, and 5 bases lay between the germline ends. This CDR3 is 11 amino acids long. Germline lookup yields CDR1 DFQATT and CDR2 SNEGSKA (reference sequence). The CDR3 DNA follows: TGCAGTGCTAGTTTCTATTCACCCCTCCACTTT. Its protein is CSASFYSPLHF.

V usage is TRBV19 and J usage is TRBJ1-2; tentative D call: TRBD1 (5 bases). The length of the CDR3 is 17 residues. Germline-derived CDR1 and CDR2 are LNHDA and SQIVND (reference sequence). Trimming cost V 1 base and J 2 bases, with 17 bases left between them. The CDR3 DNA reads TGTGCCAGTAGTATAGGGAGGGGACGGCGCCAAAACTATGGCTACACCTTC. Translated, it gives CASSIGRGRRQNYGYTF. The full variable domain, completed using reference TRBV19 and TRBJ1-2, is DGGITQSPKYLFRKEGQNVTLSCEQNLNHDAMYWYRQDPGQGLRLIYYSQIVNDFQKGDIAEGYSVSREKKESFPLTVTSAQKNPTAFYLCASSIGRGRRQNYGYTFGSGTRLTVV.

The genes are TRBV14 and TRBJ2-7; 9 nucleotides agree with TRBD1. V gave up 0 bases and J gave up 0 bases; unmatched junction bases: 6. The CDR3 covers 17 residues. Looked up from germline, CDR1 is SGHDN and CDR2 is FVKESK. The CDR3 nucleotides read TGTGCCAGCAGCCAAGATCGAGCGGACAGGGGCTCCTACGAGCAGTACTTC. Protein sequence: CASSQDRADRGSYEQYF.

This clone has a single count. The chain recombines TRBV5-1 with TRBJ2-3, with TRBD1 as a possible D gene (5 bases). V was pared by 2 bases and J by 0 bases, with 19 bases between. The length of the CDR3 is 18 residues. Germline V gene lookup returns CDR1 SGHRS and CDR2 YFSETQ. CDR3 bases: TGCGCCAGCAGCTTTCTACCCGTGTCCGACAGTAGCACAGATACGCAGTATTTT. Its protein product is CASSFLPVSDSSTDTQYF.

This chain connects TRBV25-1 to TRBJ1-5; 9 bases agree with TRBD1. CDR1 and CDR2 from the germline V gene are MGHDK and SYGVNS. This CDR3 region has 16 residues. J gave up 2 bases and V 3 bases, and 5 bases lay outside the gene matches. CDR3 sequence: CASSETGGGGNQPQHF. The CDR3 DNA sequence: TGTGCCAGCAGTGAGACAGGGGGTGGCGGCAATCAGCCCCAGCATTTT.

The V gene is TRBV7-9, the J gene TRBJ2-2; 7 bases map to TRBD2. The CDR3 covers 15 residues. Germline CDR1 reads SEHNR; CDR2 reads FQNEAQ (reference sequence). Germline trimming cut 5 bases from V and 2 bases from J; bases unmatched to any gene: 5. The CDR3 loop reads CASSPTSANTGELFF. CDR3 DNA sequence: TGTGCCAGCAGCCCCACTAGCGCCAACACCGGGGAGCTGTTTTTT.

This sequence joins TRBV5-1 and TRBJ1-2, with TRBD1 identical over 7 bases. The CDR3 is 14 amino acids. V was pared by 4 bases and J by 3 bases, with 6 bases of the junction left unmatched. The germline gives CDR1 SGHRS, CDR2 YFSETQ. CDR3 sequence (DNA): TGCGCCAGCAGCCCCGACAGGGCCCACTATGGCTACACCTTC. Protein product: CASSPDRAHYGYTF.

The rearrangement uses TRBV7-6 and TRBJ2-1; TRBD2 matches 12 bases. CDR1 and CDR2 from the germline V gene are SGHVS and FNYEAQ. The CDR3 spans 15 residues. Trimming at V came to 5 bases and at J to 4 bases, leaving 3 bases not matched to a gene. The CDR3, as DNA: TGTGCCAGCAGCCCAACTAGCGGGGGGTACAATGAGCAGTTCTTC. Translating it yields CASSPTSGGYNEQFF.

The chain has TRBV2 and TRBJ2-1; the D gene is possibly TRBD2 (6 bases). The CDR3 consists of 14 residues. Trimming took 6 bases from V and 0 from J, leaving 9 bases between them. CDR1 and CDR2 from the germline V gene are SNHLY and FYNNEI. The DNA of the CDR3 is TGTGCCAGCAGGGCGGGGAGCTCCTACAATGAGCAGTTCTTC. Translating it yields CASRAGSSYNEQFF.

V and J are TRBV15 and TRBJ2-2, with 9 bases identical to TRBD2. CDR1 LNHNV and CDR2 YYDKDF come from the germline V gene (reference sequence). The CDR3 covers 20 residues. The ends lost 0 bases at V and 2 bases at J; junction bases unmatched: 13. CDR3 region: CATSRDPRGGGALNTGELFF. The DNA for the CDR3 is TGTGCCACCAGCAGAGATCCTCGGGGCGGGGGGGCCTTAAACACCGGGGAGCTGTTTTTT.

CDR3 DNA sequence: TGTGCCAGCAGCCAAACAGGGGGCTACGAGCAGTACTTC. It is translated as CASSQTGGYEQYF. The chain carries TRBV14 and TRBJ2-7, with TRBD1 matching 8 bases. This CDR3 comprises 13 residues. The germline V gene encodes CDR1 SGHDN and CDR2 FVKESK. Trimming at V came to 2 bases and at J to 3 bases, leaving 0 bases not matched to a gene.

This chain links TRBV7-8 with TRBJ1-4; TRBD1 is a possible D gene (6 bases). The CDR3 runs to 15 residues. Germline CDR1 reads SGHVS; CDR2 reads FQNEAQ. V gave up 5 bases and J gave up 2 bases, with 12 bases separating them. As DNA, the CDR3 is TGTGCCAGCAGCCCACGGGGGGGCACTAATGAAAAACTGTTTTTT. It translates to CASSPRGGTNEKLFF.

This sequence joins TRBV4-1 and TRBJ2-3; a weak D match, TRBD2 (5 bases). With 4 bases removed from V and 1 base from J, the gap between germline ends came to 9 bases. The CDR3 is 14 amino acids. Looked up from germline, CDR1 is MGHRA and CDR2 is YSYEKL. CDR3 bases: TGCGCCAGCAGCCTTGGAGCGGGCACAGATACGCAGTATTTT. This sequence encodes CASSLGAGTDTQYF.

The V call is TRBV27, the J call TRBJ2-3; 7 bases map to TRBD1. The CDR3 is made up of 15 amino acids. From germline, CDR1 is MNHEY and CDR2 SMNVEV (reference sequence). With 3 bases clipped from V and 2 bases from J, the junction kept 5 bases outside the gene matches. The CDR3 protein is CASSLKGAVTDTQYF. The CDR3 nucleotides are TGTGCCAGCAGTTTGAAGGGGGCGGTCACAGATACGCAGTATTTT.

This clone was detected only once. The chain combines TRBV27 with TRBJ1-1; 7 bases are a match to TRBD1. The germline V gene encodes CDR1 MNHEY and CDR2 SMNVEV (reference sequence). The trim removed 5 bases at V and 3 bases at J, leaving 3 bases unmatched. The CDR3 covers 13 residues. In nucleotides, the CDR3 is TGTGCCAGCAGTGGGGGACAGTACACTGAAGCTTTCTTT. This encodes CASSGGQYTEAFF.

The CDR3 spells CASSLVLQDNSYEQYF. The CDR3 DNA reads as TGTGCCAGCAGCTTAGTACTTCAGGACAACTCCTACGAGCAGTACTTC. V is TRBV11-3 and J is TRBJ2-7; possibly TRBD1 for D (5 bases). Per germline, CDR1 SGHNT and CDR2 YENEEA. The CDR3 length is 16 residues. With 1 base removed from V and 0 bases from J, the gap between germline ends came to 13 bases.

The rearrangement joins TRBV29-1 to TRBJ1-1, with a possible D match to TRBD1 (5 bases). Germline CDR1 SQVTM, CDR2 ANQGSEA. Between the trimmed V and J ends, which lost 2 bases and 6 bases, there was a span of 13 bases. CDR3 size: 13 residues. CDR3 nucleotide sequence: TGCAGCGTTGAAAGACAGAGTAGCCCTGAAGCTTTCTTT. Amino acids: CSVERQSSPEAFF.

The V call is TRBV18, the J call TRBJ1-2; TRBD1 might be the D (6 bases). Trimming cost V 2 bases and J 5 bases, with 15 bases left between them. CDR3 size: 15 residues. Per the germline V gene, CDR1 is KGHSH and CDR2 is LQKENI. The CDR3 is CASSPSGAGQYGYTF. The DNA for the CDR3 is TGTGCCAGCTCACCATCAGGGGCGGGTCAGTATGGCTACACCTTC. The variable domain in full, completed from reference TRBV18 and TRBJ1-2, reads NAGVMQNPRHLVRRRGQEARLRCSPMKGHSHVYWYRQLPEEGLKFMVYLQKENIIDESGMPKERFSAEFPKEGPSILRIQQVVRGDSAAYFCASSPSGAGQYGYTFGSGTRLTVV.

The chain has TRBV15 and TRBJ1-5, with 7 bases that match TRBD1. Germline V gene lookup returns CDR1 LNHNV and CDR2 YYDKDF (reference sequence). This CDR3 contains 17 residues. V gave up 2 bases and J gave up 1 base; unmatched junction bases: 8. CDR3: CATSRKTGVGSNQPQHF. The CDR3 nucleotides are TGTGCCACCAGCAGAAAAACAGGGGTAGGCAGCAATCAGCCCCAGCATTTT.

The chain links TRBV14 to TRBJ1-1, with TRBD1 matching over 8 bases. The CDR3 consists of 15 residues. Trimming at V came to 3 bases and at J to 4 bases, leaving 7 bases not matched to a gene. Germline CDR1 SGHDN, CDR2 FVKESK. The CDR3 loop is CASSQRTGSFTEAFF. DNA of the CDR3: TGTGCCAGCAGCCAGCGGACAGGGTCGTTCACTGAAGCTTTCTTT.

This clone was detected once. This chain joins TRBV27 and TRBJ2-1; TRBD2 agrees at 9 bases. J was trimmed by 5 bases and V by 8 bases; bases with no gene match: 4. CDR1 and CDR2 from the germline V gene are MNHEY and SMNVEV (reference sequence). CDR3 size: 13 residues. For the CDR3, the DNA is TGTGCCAGCGGCGGGGGGGCCGACAATGAGCAGTTCTTC. Translating gives CASGGGADNEQFF.

The sample holds a few counts of this clone. The chain uses TRBV27 and TRBJ2-7, with D unclear. Trimming left V 4 bases short and J 4 bases short, with 8 bases between. The CDR3 extends over 12 amino acids. Germline lookup yields CDR1 MNHEY and CDR2 SMNVEV (reference sequence). In nucleotides, the CDR3 is TGTGCCAGCAGTTCAGGATTGTACGAGCAGTACTTC. Translation gives CASSSGLYEQYF.